This T cell receptor (beta chain) comes out of a study of graft-versus-host responses after intestinal transplantation. Overall study results and limits: GvH clones occurred in recipient marrow; some first appeared in ileum or blood. Early post-transplant HvG declines tracked with peak circulating GvH clone levels.

This clone was seen a handful of times. Its antigen is unidentified. Some clones are missing from TCRdb's copy, which holds only in-frame ones; the method was immunoSEQ multiplex PCR. The sample yields some 41,000 clones, over 90% seen once. Germline values: CDR1 SGDLS, CDR2 YYNGEE. The CDR3 runs to 15 residues. V lost 0 bases, J lost 7 bases, and 11 bases lay in between. The specimen comprised PBMCs, sampled 734 days after intestinal transplantation. This clonotype was sampled from a human patient who received an intestinal transplant, so some T cells may come from the graft donor. The chain links TRBV9 to TRBJ1-6; possibly TRBD1 for D (5 bases). CDR3 nucleotide sequence: TGTGCCAGCAGCGTAGGCTCAGGGAACAATTCACCCCTCCACTTT. This translates into CASSVGSGNNSPLHF.